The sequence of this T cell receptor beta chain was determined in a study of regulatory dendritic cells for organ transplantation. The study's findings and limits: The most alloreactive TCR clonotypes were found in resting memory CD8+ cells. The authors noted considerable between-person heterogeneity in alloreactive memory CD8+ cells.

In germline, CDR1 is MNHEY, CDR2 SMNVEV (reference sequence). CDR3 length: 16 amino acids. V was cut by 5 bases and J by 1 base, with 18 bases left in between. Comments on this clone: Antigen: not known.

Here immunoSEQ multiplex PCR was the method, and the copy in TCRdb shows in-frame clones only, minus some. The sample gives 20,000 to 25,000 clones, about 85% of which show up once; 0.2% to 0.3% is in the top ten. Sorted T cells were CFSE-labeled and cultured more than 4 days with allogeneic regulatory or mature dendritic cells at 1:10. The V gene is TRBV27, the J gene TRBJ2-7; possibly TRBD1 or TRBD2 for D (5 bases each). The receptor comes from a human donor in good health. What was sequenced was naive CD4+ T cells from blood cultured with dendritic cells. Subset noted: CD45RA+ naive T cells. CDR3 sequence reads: CASSPGAGASSYEQYF. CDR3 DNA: TGTGCCAGCAGTCCCGGCGCCGGGGCATCTTCCTACGAGCAGTACTTC.